A single sample gave rise to the 25 T cell receptor beta chains below, sequenced in a study of T cells after yellow fever vaccination (dated by TCRdb to about 2019). Interpreted using the paper, the treatment or condition label stands for: live attenuated yellow fever vaccine strain. Library construction relied on 5' RACE. The data were produced on an Illumina HiSeq 2500. TCRdb's own reprocessing of the public reads used fastp at Q25 and MiXCR and kept productive beta chains. For every CDR3 protein sequence, its rows merge into one entry that carries the most common genes and DNA. Here the sample has 65,000 to 70,000 distinct CDR3 sequences; 5.5% to 7.5% occur a single time. The biggest ten clones account for roughly 2.3% of the sample. The starting material was CD4+ T cells sorted from PBMCs, obtained more than 14 days after the first yellow fever vaccination. The receptors come from a man aged 18 to 30 who received the YFV17D yellow fever vaccine.

This clonotype was counted many times. V usage is TRBV6-1 and J usage is TRBJ1-1; D not certain. Germline V gives CDR1 MNHNS, CDR2 SASEGT. The CDR3 contains 12 residues. Trimming cost V 11 bases and J 6 bases, with 16 bases left between them. The DNA of the CDR3 is TGTGCCTCAATAATGTTACGGTCTGAAGCTTTCTTT. As protein: CASIMLRSEAFF.

This clonotype was seen repeatedly, ten times or more. The V gene is TRBV28, the J gene TRBJ2-3; unclear D gene. Germline V gene lookup returns CDR1 MDHEN and CDR2 SYDVKM. Trimming took 5 bases from V and 4 from J, leaving 7 bases between them. CDR3 length: 12 residues. The CDR3 reads CASSRLPDTQYF. The CDR3 coding sequence is TGTGCCAGCAGTCGCCTTCCAGATACGCAGTATTTT.

There are many counts of this clonotype. V gene TRBV3-1 combines with J gene TRBJ2-3; 12 nucleotides line up with TRBD1. The CDR3 contains 16 residues. Germline V gene lookup returns CDR1 LGHDT and CDR2 YNNKEL (reference sequence). Unmatched junction bases numbered 5, after V lost 3 bases and J lost 4 bases. CDR3 region: CASSHRDRGQPDTQYF. CDR3 bases: TGTGCCAGCAGCCATCGGGACAGGGGGCAGCCAGATACGCAGTATTTT.

This clonotype was seen at least ten times. This rearrangement joins TRBV7-9 to TRBJ2-1; D is unresolved. The V and J ends lost 0 bases and 9 bases respectively, with 3 bases between them. Looked up from germline, CDR1 is SEHNR and CDR2 is FQNEAQ (reference sequence). The CDR3 sequence is 11 residues long. The CDR3 sequence: CASSLASEQFF. The CDR3 nucleotides are TGTGCCAGCAGCTTAGCTAGTGAGCAGTTCTTC. Filled out from reference TRBV7-9 and TRBJ2-1, the complete variable domain reads DTGVSQNPRHKITKRGQNVTFRCDPISEHNRLYWYRQTLGQGPEFLTYFQNEAQLEKSRLLSDRFSAERPKGSFSTLEIQRTEQGDSAMYLCASSLASEQFFGPGTRLTVL.

This clonotype was found many times. The V and J genes are TRBV29-1 and TRBJ2-1, with a possible D match to TRBD2 (5 bases). CDR1 and CDR2 (germline): SQVTM, ANQGSEA. The ends were cut back, 6 bases at V and 7 bases at J, with 13 bases in the middle. This CDR3 region has 12 residues. The DNA of the CDR3 is TGCAGCGTGGGGAGAGGTGGAAATGAGCAGTTCTTC. Its translation: CSVGRGGNEQFF.

This clonotype was seen repeatedly, ten times or more. This sequence joins TRBV5-1 and TRBJ2-1; D is uncertain. This CDR3 contains 11 residues. The germline V and J ends were trimmed by 4 bases and 10 bases, with 9 bases remaining between them. Germline V gene data show CDR1 as SGHRS and CDR2 as YFSETQ. The CDR3 region is CASSPDVEQFF. CDR3 sequence (DNA): TGCGCCAGCAGCCCCGATGTGGAGCAGTTCTTC.

This chain links TRBV2 with TRBJ2-4; D is uncertain. Trimming removed 11 bases from V and 0 bases from J, with 26 bases in between. The CDR3 is 18 amino acids. Per the germline V gene, CDR1 is SNHLY and CDR2 is FYNNEI. This CDR3 reads CAFCQGFPFSLAKNIQYF. The CDR3 nucleotides read TGTGCCTTCTGTCAAGGCTTCCCCTTCTCTCTAGCCAAAAACATTCAGTACTTC.

The table lists this clonotype with many counts. The rearrangement uses TRBV7-2 and TRBJ2-5, with 7 bases identical to TRBD2. This CDR3 is built from 12 residues. Germline trimming cut 3 bases from V and 10 bases from J; bases unmatched to any gene: 5. The germline V gene encodes CDR1 SGHTA and CDR2 FQGNSA. The CDR3 sequence is CASSLGLQNQYF. The CDR3 DNA follows: TGTGCCAGCAGCTTGGGACTACAAAACCAGTACTTC. The whole variable domain, filled in from reference TRBV7-2 and TRBJ2-5, reads GAGVSQSPSNKVTEKGKDVELRCDPISGHTALYWYRQSLGQGLEFLIYFQGNSAPDKSGLPSDRFSAERTGGSVSTLTIQRTQQEDSAVYLCASSLGLQNQYFGPGTRLLVL.

In this sample, this clonotype turned up many times. The chain employs TRBV7-2 and TRBJ1-6; D is perhaps TRBD1 (6 bases). Germline values: CDR1 SGHTA, CDR2 FQGNSA. There are 12 residues in the CDR3. V lost 11 bases to trimming and J lost 7 bases, with 12 bases between them. CDR3 DNA sequence: TGTGCCGGCGGGGGGCTAAATTCACCCCTCCACTTT. Translated, it gives CAGGGLNSPLHF.

This clonotype was counted at least ten times. J is TRBJ1-1 and V is TRBV7-2, with D unclear. The CDR3 runs to 15 residues. The V gene's germline CDR1 is SGHTA and CDR2 FQGNSA. The ends were cut back, 2 bases at V and 0 bases at J, with 10 bases in the middle. CDR3 in amino acids: CASSLRNLLNTEAFF. The DNA for the CDR3 is TGTGCCAGCAGCTTACGGAACCTCTTGAACACTGAAGCTTTCTTT.

The sample holds many counts of this clonotype. This chain connects TRBV5-1 to TRBJ1-2, with D possibly being TRBD1 (5 bases). Trimming removed 6 bases at V and 8 bases at J, with 17 bases between. The CDR3 is made up of 13 amino acids. Germline CDR1 is SGHRS and CDR2 is YFSETQ. As DNA, the CDR3 is TGCGCCAGCAACGACATCCAGGGATTCGGCTACACCTTC. Translation: CASNDIQGFGYTF.

The chain has TRBV4-2 and TRBJ2-3; 8 bases fit TRBD1. CDR1 is LGHNA, CDR2 YNFKEQ, per germline. V lost 9 bases and J lost 7; bases outside the gene matches: 21. The CDR3 has 17 amino acids. The CDR3, as DNA: TGTGCCAGGGGCCCCGGGCTCCACCGCCAGGGGGCTAATACGCAGTATTTT. Translating gives CARGPGLHRQGANTQYF.

This clonotype has a count of ten or more. The J gene is TRBJ1-3, the V gene TRBV12-3 or TRBV12-4; D uncertain. V dropped 7 bases and J dropped 0 bases, with 10 bases sitting between them. The length of the CDR3 is 14 residues. CDR3 loop: CASTRRSSGNTIYF. CDR3 in DNA: TGTGCCAGCACTCGTCGGAGCTCTGGAAACACCATATATTTT.

This clonotype was counted many times. The rearrangement links TRBV7-9 to TRBJ2-2; D is unresolved. Germline V gene sequence: CDR1 SEHNR, CDR2 FQNEAQ (reference sequence). V shed 7 bases and J shed 0 bases, with 15 bases lying between them. This CDR3 contains 16 residues. CDR3 coding DNA: TGTGCCAGCACCCTCTTTTCCCCCGCGAACACCGGGGAGCTGTTTTTT. It translates to CASTLFSPANTGELFF.

J is TRBJ2-5 and V is TRBV3-1; 11 bases are shared with TRBD2. V gave up 11 bases and J gave up 7 bases; unmatched junction bases: 15. This CDR3 has 15 amino acids. The V gene's germline CDR1 is LGHDT and CDR2 YNNKEL (reference sequence). The CDR3 region has the DNA TGTGCCTGCTGCGAGACTAGCGGGGTTATCGGGACCCAGTACTTC. This gives the protein CACCETSGVIGTQYF.

The rearrangement links TRBV20-1 to TRBJ1-1, with D hard to call. The germline V gene has CDR1 DFQATT and CDR2 SNEGSKA (reference sequence). The CDR3 has 12 residues. With 6 bases removed from V and 2 bases from J, the gap between germline ends came to 10 bases. CDR3 amino acids: CSAMLQNTEAFF. In DNA, the CDR3 is TGCAGTGCCATGCTACAAAACACTGAAGCTTTCTTT.

This clonotype has at least ten counts. The J gene is TRBJ2-7, the V gene TRBV18; 7 bases line up with TRBD1. CDR3 length: 14 amino acids. V trimming: 6 bases; J trimming: 3 bases; junction bases outside the gene matches: 8. Germline V CDR1 and CDR2: KGHSH, LQKENI. This chain's CDR3 is CASSPPGGFYEQYF. Here the CDR3 DNA reads TGTGCCAGCTCTCCTCCAGGGGGTTTCTACGAGCAGTACTTC.

This clonotype was recorded many times. The rearrangement links TRBV4-3 to TRBJ2-1, with 10 bases aligning to TRBD2. The V segment lost 3 bases and the J segment 4 bases; nucleotides outside the gene matches: 6. The germline V gene encodes CDR1 LGHNA and CDR2 YSLEER. The CDR3 runs to 16 residues. This CDR3 reads CASSQEQTSGYNEQFF. CDR3 sequence (DNA): TGCGCCAGCAGCCAGGAACAGACTAGCGGGTACAATGAGCAGTTCTTC.

This clonotype was seen at least ten times. The chain uses TRBV10-3 and TRBJ2-7, with D perhaps being TRBD1 or TRBD2 (5 bases each). Germline lookup yields CDR1 ENHRY and CDR2 SYGVKD. Trimming cost V 3 bases and J 6 bases, with 15 bases left between them. This CDR3 region has 14 residues. The DNA of the CDR3 is TGTGCCATCAGTGACACTAAGGGACGGATCGAGCAGTACTTC. Encoded protein: CAISDTKGRIEQYF.

This clonotype occurred many times. The CDR3 nucleotides read TGCAGTGCTCACGGCGGTGGAAATCAGCCCCAGCATTTT. This sequence encodes CSAHGGGNQPQHF. V and J are TRBV20-1 and TRBJ1-5; D unclear. The ends were cut back, 5 bases at V and 4 bases at J, with 12 bases in the middle. Germline V gene data show CDR1 as DFQATT and CDR2 as SNEGSKA (reference sequence). The CDR3 has 13 residues.

In its sample, this clonotype was seen many times. The chain has TRBV11-2 and TRBJ1-2; 7 bases fit TRBD1. Trimming at V came to 0 bases and at J to 8 bases, leaving 6 bases not matched to a gene. Germline V gene data show CDR1 as SGHAT and CDR2 as FQNNGV. The CDR3 is 14 amino acids. CDR3 nucleotide sequence: TGTGCCAGCAGCTTAGATTGGGCAGGGGGGGGCTACACCTTC. The encoded protein is CASSLDWAGGGYTF.

The table lists this clonotype with many counts. The rearrangement links TRBV28 to TRBJ1-4; D is unresolved. V shed 8 bases and J shed 0 bases, with 10 bases lying between them. The CDR3 spans 14 residues. Germline V gene data show CDR1 as MDHEN and CDR2 as SYDVKM. The DNA of the CDR3 is TGTGCCAGCTCTAGGAGTGCAACTAATGAAAAACTGTTTTTT. This codes for CASSRSATNEKLFF.

This clonotype was counted at least ten times. This rearrangement joins TRBV28 to TRBJ1-2; D may be TRBD1 (5 bases). From germline, CDR1 is MDHEN and CDR2 SYDVKM. The CDR3 totals 13 residues. V was pared by 4 bases and J by 4 bases, with 10 bases between. CDR3 coding DNA: TGTGCCAGCAGTTCGCAGGGTCCCTATGGCTACACCTTC. Translated: CASSSQGPYGYTF.

This clonotype was picked up many times. The rearrangement joins TRBV12-3 or TRBV12-4 to TRBJ1-6; D might be TRBD1 (5 bases). Trimming stripped 6 bases from V and 7 bases from J, with 10 bases between. The CDR3 runs 13 residues. CDR3 sequence reads: CASSRESNSPLHF. CDR3 bases: TGTGCCAGCAGCAGGGAGTCAAATTCACCCCTCCACTTT.

This clonotype was detected a few times. The genes are TRBV30 and TRBJ1-5, with D possibly TRBD1 on 6 matching bases. This CDR3 is built from 16 residues. V gave up 0 bases and J gave up 2 bases, with 14 bases separating them. Germline CDR1 and CDR2: GTSNPN and SVGIG (reference sequence). CDR3 DNA: TGTGCCTGGAGTGTATGGGGGCCTTTTGGCAATCAGCCCCAGCATTTT. Translating gives CAWSVWGPFGNQPQHF.